These 32 T cell receptor beta chains were all obtained from the same sample, sequenced in a study of blood T cell repertoires in COVID-19. The repertoire was sequenced with immunoSEQ multiplex PCR; TCRdb's copy has only in-frame clones and lacks some. The table lists around 250,000 clones, roughly 85% of them singletons. The specimen was PBMCs or T cells enriched from blood (not recorded which). Receptors were obtained from a woman aged 45-59 years with acute COVID-19.

About this clone itself: This clone may be a read error of a much larger clone one base away. The chain links TRBV3-1 (or the pseudogene TRBV3-2) to TRBJ1-5, with D uncertain. Germline V gives CDR1 LGHDT, CDR2 YNNKEL (reference sequence). The V end was cut by 5 bases, the J end by 0 bases, with 5 bases between. The CDR3 spans 13 residues. In nucleotides, the CDR3 is TGTGCCAGCAGCGCTAATAGCAATCAGCCCCAGCATTTT. Translating gives CASSANSNQPQHF.

The rearrangement uses TRBV6-5 and TRBJ2-7; tentative D call: TRBD1 (6 bases). This CDR3 spans 14 amino acids. Trimming shortened V by 0 bases and J by 0 bases, and 6 bases separated the two germline ends. Germline assignment: CDR1 MNHEY and CDR2 SVGAGI. CDR3: CASSYSGASYEQYF. DNA of the CDR3: TGTGCCAGCAGTTACTCGGGGGCCTCCTACGAGCAGTACTTC.

The gene calls are TRBV27 and TRBJ2-7; unclear D gene. The CDR3 consists of 13 residues. V lost 2 bases to trimming and J lost 3 bases, with 8 bases between them. The germline V gene encodes CDR1 MNHEY and CDR2 SMNVEV (reference sequence). CDR3 loop: CASSLGQHYEQYF. For the CDR3, the DNA is TGTGCCAGCAGTTTAGGGCAGCACTACGAGCAGTACTTC.

The chain couples TRBV4-3 to TRBJ1-2; no reliable D call. Germline values: CDR1 LGHNA, CDR2 YSLEER. This CDR3 has 15 amino acids. Trimming pared 4 bases from V and 4 bases from J, leaving 16 bases between. In DNA form, the CDR3 reads TGCGCCAGCAGCCGGAACCGGGATTCAAGCTATGGCTACACCTTC. It encodes CASSRNRDSSYGYTF.

The chain employs TRBV5-5 and TRBJ1-2; D gene unclear. Trimming shortened V by 2 bases and J by 1 base, and 12 bases separated the two germline ends. CDR1 is SGHKS, CDR2 YYEKEE, per germline (reference sequence). The CDR3 is 15 residues long. Here the CDR3 DNA reads TGTGCCAGCAGCTTCCTATCCGGGTTTAACTATGGCTACACCTTC. Its translation is CASSFLSGFNYGYTF.

This clone has ten or more counts. The chain carries TRBV15 and TRBJ1-5; perhaps TRBD1 as D (5 bases). The CDR3 is made up of 16 amino acids. Germline V gene lookup returns CDR1 LNHNV and CDR2 YYDKDF (reference sequence). V dropped 3 bases and J dropped 1 base, with 13 bases sitting between them. CDR3 protein: CATSSFRRGSNQPQHF. Written as DNA, the CDR3 is TGTGCCACCAGCAGCTTCCGTAGGGGAAGCAATCAGCCCCAGCATTTT.

This sequence joins TRBV18 and TRBJ1-3, with D possibly being TRBD1 (6 bases). CDR1 and CDR2 (germline): KGHSH, LQKENI. The CDR3 length is 19 residues. Between the trimmed V and J ends, which lost 1 base and 1 base, there was a span of 20 bases. As DNA, the CDR3 is TGTGCCAGCTCACCACTTTGGGGAAACAGGGATAATTCTGGAAACACCATATATTTT. This encodes CASSPLWGNRDNSGNTIYF.

The V gene is TRBV4-3, the J gene TRBJ1-2, with a tentative D call TRBD1 (6 bases). The CDR3 contains 15 residues. The V gene lost 1 base and the J gene lost 0 bases, with 9 bases spanning the gap. From germline, CDR1 is LGHNA and CDR2 YSLEER. The CDR3 DNA reads as TGCGCCAGCAGCCAAGGGACAGCAACTAACTATGGCTACACCTTC. It yields the protein CASSQGTATNYGYTF.

This clone was picked up one time. The V call is TRBV27, the J call TRBJ2-2; D remains unclear. Trimming removed 2 bases at V and 4 bases at J, with 5 bases between. The CDR3 has 13 residues. Germline values: CDR1 MNHEY, CDR2 SMNVEV (reference sequence). CDR3 in amino acids: CASSLRVTGELFF. The CDR3 DNA sequence: TGTGCCAGCAGTTTACGGGTCACCGGGGAGCTGTTTTTT.

The rearrangement uses TRBV29-1 and TRBJ2-7, with D maybe TRBD1 (5 bases). V was trimmed by 6 bases and J by 3 bases, leaving 9 bases between them. The CDR3 is 11 residues long. The V gene's germline CDR1 is SQVTM and CDR2 ANQGSEA. The CDR3 spells CSVPDNYEQYF. The CDR3 coding sequence is TGCAGCGTGCCGGACAACTACGAGCAGTACTTC.

The chain has TRBV30 and TRBJ2-3; 8 bases agree with TRBD2. The junction had 2 bases not matched to a gene; V was cut back by 0 bases and J by 6 bases. Germline V lookup: CDR1 GTSNPN, CDR2 SVGIG (reference sequence). This CDR3 region has 13 residues. CDR3 DNA: TGTGCCTGGAGTGTACGGGAGGGCGATACGCAGTATTTT. This sequence encodes CAWSVREGDTQYF.

This clone showed up just once. V usage is TRBV11-2 and J usage is TRBJ2-6; 10 nucleotides align to TRBD1. CDR1 and CDR2 from the germline V gene are SGHAT and FQNNGV. CDR3 length equals 18 residues. The V gene end was trimmed by 3 bases and the J gene end by 2 bases; junction bases not matched to a gene: 7. The CDR3 DNA reads TGTGCCAGCAGCTTGACAGGGGGCAACCTCGCTGGGGCCAACGTCCTGACTTTC. Its translation is CASSLTGGNLAGANVLTF.

The V and J genes are TRBV5-6 and TRBJ1-2; 7 bases are shared with TRBD1. Germline CDR1 is SGHDT and CDR2 is YYEEEE. CDR3 length: 14 amino acids. V shed 5 bases and J 3 bases; nucleotides not matched to a gene: 7. CDR3 region: CASRMTGFDYGYTF. In DNA form, the CDR3 reads TGTGCCAGCAGGATGACAGGGTTCGACTATGGCTACACCTTC.

A single count supports this clone. This chain links TRBV14 with TRBJ1-1; no definite D call. Germline V gene sequence: CDR1 SGHDN, CDR2 FVKESK. Trimming stripped 0 bases from V and 2 bases from J, with 4 bases between. The CDR3 covers 13 residues. CDR3 DNA: TGTGCCAGCAGCCAAGACCTAAACACTGAAGCTTTCTTT. Translated, it gives CASSQDLNTEAFF.

The chain couples TRBV12-3 or TRBV12-4 to TRBJ1-1; D is unclear. V lost 3 bases to trimming and J lost 2 bases, with 4 bases between them. This CDR3 has 12 amino acids. The CDR3 coding sequence is TGTGCCAGCAGTTTCAGTAACACTGAAGCTTTCTTT. This encodes CASSFSNTEAFF.

In its sample, this clone was seen once. This chain connects TRBV10-3 to TRBJ2-7; 11 bases line up with TRBD1. The CDR3 loop spans 15 amino acids. V dropped 2 bases and J dropped 5; count of bases not matched to a gene: 5. The germline V gene encodes CDR1 ENHRY and CDR2 SYGVKD. CDR3 protein: CAISEQGQGGDEQYF. The CDR3 DNA reads as TGTGCCATCAGTGAGCAGGGACAGGGGGGAGACGAGCAGTACTTC.

The rearrangement joins TRBV30 to TRBJ1-1; 7 bases are a match to TRBD1. V lost 8 bases, J lost 1 base, and 4 bases stayed unmatched. Germline-derived CDR1 and CDR2 are GTSNPN and SVGIG (reference sequence). This CDR3 is 12 amino acids long. DNA of the CDR3: TGTGCCAGCCACAGGGGGAACACTGAAGCTTTCTTT. This sequence encodes CASHRGNTEAFF. Combining the CDR3 with reference TRBV30 and TRBJ1-1 gives the whole variable domain SQTIHQWPATLVQPVGSPLSLECTVEGTSNPNLYWYRQAAGRGLQLLFYSVGIGQISSEVPQNLSASRPQDRQFILSSKKLLLSDSGFYLCASHRGNTEAFFGQGTRLTVV.

The chain combines TRBV5-1 with TRBJ1-2, with D possibly TRBD1 on 5 matching bases. Trimming shortened V by 4 bases and J by 8 bases, and 21 bases separated the two germline ends. This CDR3 is 15 amino acids long. Germline loops: CDR1 SGHRS, CDR2 YFSETQ. Here the CDR3 DNA reads TGCGCCAGCAGCCCCGGATCGGGGGTACAAACCGGCTACACCTTC. This translates into CASSPGSGVQTGYTF.

The J gene is TRBJ2-1, the V gene TRBV25-1, with TRBD2 identical over 8 bases. Unmatched junction bases numbered 9, after V lost 6 bases and J lost 2 bases. Germline V CDR1 and CDR2: MGHDK, SYGVNS. The CDR3 has 16 residues. CDR3 sequence reads: CASRAPGGLPYNEQFF. In DNA, the CDR3 is TGTGCCAGCAGGGCACCGGGAGGGCTCCCCTACAATGAGCAGTTCTTC.

The V and J genes are TRBV10-3 and TRBJ1-1; D might be TRBD1 (6 bases). The germline V gene encodes CDR1 ENHRY and CDR2 SYGVKD. Trimming stripped 7 bases from V and 0 bases from J, with 24 bases between. CDR3 length: 18 amino acids. This CDR3 is CAIKGGGSSGTLNTEAFF. The CDR3 nucleotides are TGTGCCATCAAAGGGGGGGGTTCCTCCGGGACATTGAACACTGAAGCTTTCTTT.

J is TRBJ2-1 and V is TRBV27; 9 nucleotides line up with TRBD1. The germline V gene encodes CDR1 MNHEY and CDR2 SMNVEV (reference sequence). CDR3 size: 15 residues. V lost 6 bases to trimming and J lost 8 bases; unmatched junction nucleotides: 11. The CDR3 DNA reads as TGTGCCAGCAGGGGCGGACAGGGGCATTTCTATGAGCAGTTCTTC. The encoded protein is CASRGGQGHFYEQFF.

V and J are TRBV7-2 and TRBJ1-1, with TRBD1 identical over 10 bases. Germline V gene sequence: CDR1 SGHTA, CDR2 FQGNSA. Unmatched junction bases numbered 17, after V lost 0 bases and J lost 4 bases. The CDR3 is made up of 20 amino acids. The CDR3 DNA is TGTGCCAGCAGCTTAGCGGCTTTGGGGACAGGGGAGTTCTGGGGCACTGAAGCTTTCTTT. Translation gives CASSLAALGTGEFWGTEAFF. The full variable domain, in which reference TRBV7-2 and TRBJ1-1 provide the parts outside the CDR3, is GAGVSQSPSNKVTEKGKDVELRCDPISGHTALYWYRQSLGQGLEFLIYFQGNSAPDKSGLPSDRFSAERTGGSVSTLTIQRTQQEDSAVYLCASSLAALGTGEFWGTEAFFGQGTRLTVV.

The V and J genes are TRBV28 and TRBJ1-2; 7 bases are shared with TRBD1. CDR1 and CDR2 from the germline V gene are MDHEN and SYDVKM. J was trimmed by 7 bases and V by 6 bases; bases with no gene match: 5. The CDR3 runs 12 residues. CDR3 DNA sequence: TGTGCCAGCAGGCCGCAGGGGGGTGGCTACACCTTC. It yields the protein CASRPQGGGYTF.

This rearrangement joins TRBV13 to TRBJ2-7; 7 bases match TRBD2. Trimming cost V 3 bases and J 3 bases; bases outside gene matches: 5. This CDR3 region has 14 residues. The germline V gene encodes CDR1 PRHDT and CDR2 FYEKMQ (reference sequence). The CDR3: CASSFGLGRYEQYF. The CDR3 DNA reads TGTGCCAGCAGCTTTGGACTAGGTCGCTACGAGCAGTACTTC.

Regarding this clone: At one of its ends the junction is not consistent with the germline gene, which may arise from a read error. The chain recombines TRBV19 with TRBJ1-5; no firm D call. The germline gives CDR1 LNHDA, CDR2 SQIVND (reference sequence). This CDR3 has 11 amino acids. This CDR3 is CASSSQVSMDF. As DNA, the CDR3 is TGTGCCAGTAGTAGCCAGGTGTCCATGGATTTT.

V and J are TRBV4-2 and TRBJ1-2; D is unresolved. Germline CDR1 reads LGHNA; CDR2 reads YNFKEQ. The CDR3 is made up of 14 amino acids. Trimming shortened V by 0 bases and J by 7 bases, and 12 bases separated the two germline ends. The CDR3 sequence: CASSQDEPATGYTF. The CDR3 nucleotides read TGTGCCAGCAGCCAAGATGAGCCCGCCACTGGCTACACCTTC.

The chain recombines TRBV7-2 with TRBJ2-7, with 12 bases identical to TRBD1. Germline trimming cut 3 bases from V and 4 bases from J; bases unmatched to any gene: 4. This CDR3 has 15 residues. Germline V lookup: CDR1 SGHTA, CDR2 FQGNSA. The CDR3 sequence: CASSFRDRGPYEQYF. The CDR3 DNA reads TGTGCCAGCAGCTTCCGGGACAGGGGGCCTTACGAGCAGTACTTC. The full variable domain, with the rest looked up from reference TRBV7-2 and TRBJ2-7, is GAGVSQSPSNKVTEKGKDVELRCDPISGHTALYWYRQSLGQGLEFLIYFQGNSAPDKSGLPSDRFSAERTGGSVSTLTIQRTQQEDSAVYLCASSFRDRGPYEQYFGPGTRLTVT.

The chain employs TRBV5-1 and TRBJ2-7; D possibly corresponds to TRBD1 (6 bases). Trimming pared 4 bases from V and 1 base from J, leaving 15 bases between. CDR3 length: 15 amino acids. CDR1 and CDR2 (germline): SGHRS, YFSETQ. The chain's CDR3 is CASSSAGTLSYEQYF. The CDR3 DNA follows: TGCGCCAGCAGCAGCGCCGGGACACTTTCCTACGAGCAGTACTTC.

The J gene is TRBJ1-2, the V gene TRBV18, with D possibly being TRBD1 (5 bases). Looked up from germline, CDR1 is KGHSH and CDR2 is LQKENI. CDR3 size: 15 residues. V lost 3 bases and J lost 1, with 12 bases in between. The CDR3 DNA follows: TGTGCCAGCTCACCGGTAACCGACAGTAACTATGGCTACACCTTC. This gives the protein CASSPVTDSNYGYTF.

J is TRBJ2-3 and V is TRBV7-9; D may be TRBD2 (5 bases). V shed 5 bases and J shed 2 bases, with 11 bases lying between them. Germline assignment: CDR1 SEHNR and CDR2 FQNEAQ (reference sequence). The CDR3 runs to 14 residues. The CDR3 nucleotides read TGTGCCAGCAGCCGGGAATCAGCCACAGATACGCAGTATTTT. Its protein product is CASSRESATDTQYF.

This clone occurred a few times. This chain connects TRBV5-6 to TRBJ1-5; D is perhaps TRBD1 (6 bases). Germline lookup yields CDR1 SGHDT and CDR2 YYEEEE. Trimming removed 2 bases at V and 2 bases at J, with 8 bases between. The CDR3 has 14 amino acids. The CDR3 spells CASSFRTGNQPQHF. CDR3 DNA sequence: TGTGCCAGCAGCTTTAGGACAGGCAATCAGCCCCAGCATTTT.

V is TRBV10-1 and J is TRBJ1-2, with a tentative D call TRBD1 (6 bases). Germline V CDR1 and CDR2: WNHNN, SYGVQD (reference sequence). This CDR3 comprises 13 residues. The CDR3 loop reads CGVGQGSNYGYTF. The CDR3, as DNA: TGCGGGGTTGGGCAGGGGTCAAACTATGGCTACACCTTC.